These T cell receptor beta chains were read from a single sample in a study of blood T cell repertoires in COVID-19. The assay was immunoSEQ multiplex PCR, and TCRdb's table has in-frame clones only and misses some. The repertoire consists of more than 200,000 clones, with 65% to 90% occurring once and the leading ten covering 11%. Sequences were obtained from peripheral blood. The source of these receptors is a man over 45 with COVID-19, enrolled during active disease. Each CDR3 is given with its conserved first and last residue. A D gene is named only where the DNA matches it firmly. The size entry is marked missing in some rows and otherwise reads once, few, many or a size class.

>.|TRBJ2-2|TRBV29-1|.
TGCAGCGGGAGGAGCACCGGGGAGCTGTTTTTT
CSGRSTGELFF
>.|TRBJ1-2|TRBV30|.
TGTGCCCACCCCAGGGCAGGCTCCTATGGCTACACCTTC
CAHPRAGSYGYTF
>.|TRBJ1-6|TRBV10-3|.
TGTGCCATCGGAGGATCCTATAATTCACCCCTCCACTTT
CAIGGSYNSPLHF
>.|TRBJ1-3|TRBV9|TRBD1
TGTGCCAGCAGCACCCGGGACAGTGGAAACACCATATATTTT
CASSTRDSGNTIYF
>once|TRBJ2-5|TRBV28|.
TGTGCCAGCAGTTTATCTTTAGGACTGACGGTGGAGACCCAGTACTTC
CASSLSLGLTVETQYF
>.|TRBJ1-3|TRBV2|.
TGTGCCAGCAGTGAAGCCCAAATCGGGAACACCATATATTTT
CASSEAQIGNTIYF
>.|TRBJ2-1|TRBV9|TRBD2
TGTGCCAGCAGCGTGTACACGGCCAGCGGGGCGGGCGAGCAGTTCTTC
CASSVYTASGAGEQFF
>.|TRBJ1-5|TRBV6-5|.
TGTGCCAGCAGTTACTCGAGCTCTGTAGATCAGCCCCAGCATTTT
CASSYSSSVDQPQHF
>.|TRBJ1-2|TRBV18|.
TGTGCCAGCTCACCGGGGAGGGGGGCCAGGAACTATGGCTACACCTTC
CASSPGRGARNYGYTF
>.|TRBJ2-5|TRBV5-1|TRBD2
TGCGCCAGCAGCTTGGAAGCGGGGAGAGAGACCCAGTACTTC
CASSLEAGRETQYF
>.|TRBJ2-1|TRBV7-9|TRBD2
TGTGCCAGCAGCTTAGATCGGACTAGCTCGATTTACAATGAGCAGTTCTTC
CASSLDRTSSIYNEQFF
>.|TRBJ2-2|TRBV5-4|.
TGTGCCAGCAGCTTGGATAGCGCGAACACCGGGGAGCTGTTTTTT
CASSLDSANTGELFF
>.|TRBJ1-1|TRBV7-3|.
TGTGCCAGCAGCACAAAATCCGCAGGCAGCGGCACTGAAGCTTTCTTT
CASSTKSAGSGTEAFF
>.|TRBJ1-3|TRBV2|.
TGTGCCAGCAGCCCCACAGCCGGAAACACCATATATTTT
CASSPTAGNTIYF
>.|TRBJ1-3|TRBV7-3|TRBD1
TGTGCCAGCAGCGGGACAGCTGGAAACACCATATATTTT
CASSGTAGNTIYF
>.|TRBJ2-5|TRBV3-1/TRBV3-2|.
TGTGCCAGCAGCCAAGCGAGGGGGGGTCAAGAGACCCAGTACTTC
CASSQARGGQETQYF
>.|TRBJ1-1|TRBV4-2|TRBD1
TGTGCCAGCAGCCAAGATACGGGACAGGGGTCTGCTTTCTTT
CASSQDTGQGSAFF
>.|TRBJ2-5|TRBV11-2|.
TGTGCCAGCAGCCAACTAGTAGGGCCAGGAGAGACCCAGTACTTC
CASSQLVGPGETQYF
>.|TRBJ2-1|TRBV28|.
TGTGCCAGCAGTTACCTGCATAGCGGCGAGCAGTTCTTC
CASSYLHSGEQFF
>few|TRBJ2-7|TRBV18|TRBD1
TGTGCCAGCTCACCACCTGGACAGGGGCCCGGGGAGCAGTACTTC
CASSPPGQGPGEQYF
>.|TRBJ2-6|TRBV5-1|.
TGCGCCAGCAGCCCACAGAGAGCTGGGGCCAACGTCCTGACTTTC
CASSPQRAGANVLTF
>.|TRBJ1-5|TRBV19|TRBD1
TGTGCCAGTAGTATGGGACAGGGCCGGATTACTTATAGCAATCAGCCCCAGCATTTT
CASSMGQGRITYSNQPQHF
>.|TRBJ2-7|TRBV13|TRBD1
TGTGCCAGCAGCTTAAGGACAGGGGTTTTCTACGAGCAGTACTTC
CASSLRTGVFYEQYF
>.|TRBJ1-4|TRBV5-1|.
TGCGCCAGCACGGTCGGTCTCAATGAAAAACTGTTTTTT
CASTVGLNEKLFF
>.|TRBJ2-3|TRBV24-1|TRBD2
TGTGCCACCAGTGACCCGGGACTAGCGAGTGCAGATACGCAGTATTTT
CATSDPGLASADTQYF
>.|TRBJ2-3|TRBV6-5|TRBD2
TGTGCCAGCAGGACTAGCAACGCAGATACGCAGTATTTT
CASRTSNADTQYF
>.|TRBJ1-1|TRBV2|.
TGTGCCAGCAGCGACAGATGGATGAACACTGAAGCTTTCTTT
CASSDRWMNTEAFF
>.|TRBJ1-4|TRBV6-5|.
TGTGCCAGCAGGGGTCAGGCGTACCAGGGTGAAAAACTGTTTTTT
CASRGQAYQGEKLFF
>.|TRBJ2-7|TRBV6-5|TRBD2
TGTGCCAGCAGCTTAGGACTAGAGAGATACGAGCAGTACTTC
CASSLGLERYEQYF
>.|TRBJ1-6|TRBV18|TRBD1
TGTGCCAGCTCACCACCGTCCAGGACAGGGTATAATTCACCCCTCCACTTT
CASSPPSRTGYNSPLHF
>.|TRBJ2-5|TRBV30|.
TGTGCCTGGAGTGTTCTGGCGGGAAAAGAGACCCAGTACTTC
CAWSVLAGKETQYF
>once|TRBJ2-1|TRBV24-1|.
TGTGCCACCAGTGATTTGCGACGGGGTAACAACAATGAGCAGTTCTTC
CATSDLRRGNNNEQFF
>.|TRBJ2-7|TRBV12-3/TRBV12-4|.
TGTGCCAGCAGTTCCTTCTACGAGCAGTACTTC
CASSSFYEQYF
>.|TRBJ2-7|TRBV10-1|.
TGCGCCAGCAGTGAGAAAGGGGCTCTCTACGAGCAGTACTTC
CASSEKGALYEQYF
>few|TRBJ2-1|TRBV7-9|TRBD2
TGTGCCAGCAGCTTAGGGACTAGTACGGTTTCCTACAATGAGCAGTTCTTC
CASSLGTSTVSYNEQFF
>few|TRBJ2-5|TRBV7-8|.
TGTGCCAGCAGCCGTCCTAGGCGCGCGGACACCCAAGAGACCCAGTACTTC
CASSRPRRADTQETQYF
>.|TRBJ2-1|TRBV5-5|TRBD1
TGTGCCAGCAGCTTCATTGGGACAGGGTCCAATGAGCAGTTCTTC
CASSFIGTGSNEQFF
>.|TRBJ2-5|TRBV6-8|.
TGTGCCAGCCATAGCGCACAAGAGACCCAGTACTTC
CASHSAQETQYF